This is a list of T cell receptor beta chains from one sample in a study of blood T cell repertoires in COVID-19. The assay was immunoSEQ multiplex PCR, and TCRdb's table has in-frame clones only and misses some. The table has roughly 260,000 clones, roughly 87% seen once. The sequencing sample was made of peripheral blood. These receptors came from a woman between 50 and 59 years old who had recovered from COVID-19. The CDR3 runs from the conserved cysteine through the conserved F or W. D genes are given only for firm matches.

V gene	J gene	D gene	CDR3 protein	CDR3 DNA
TRBV30	TRBJ1-5	TRBD1	CAWNIGTVSNQPQHF	TGTGCCTGGAATATCGGGACAGTTAGCAATCAGCCCCAGCATTTT
TRBV20-1	TRBJ2-3	.	CSASPQGGRDTQYF	TGCAGTGCTAGTCCACAGGGGGGGCGGGATACGCAGTATTTT
TRBV30	TRBJ2-1	.	CAWSPRLGSYNEQFF	TGTGCCTGGAGTCCCCGCCTAGGGAGCTACAATGAGCAGTTCTTC
TRBV4-2	TRBJ1-2	.	CASSQDRAGKDGYTF	TGTGCCAGCAGCCAAGATCGGGCAGGGAAGGATGGCTACACCTTC
TRBV14	TRBJ2-7	TRBD2	CASSQRLAGVHEQYF	TGTGCCAGCAGCCAACGACTAGCGGGAGTCCACGAGCAGTACTTC
TRBV24-1	TRBJ2-2	TRBD2	CATSDSTSGGPITAGELFF	TGTGCCACCAGTGATTCGACTAGCGGGGGACCGATTACGGCCGGGGAGCTGTTTTTT
TRBV5-6	TRBJ1-1	.	CASSLATAYMNTEAFF	TGTGCCAGCAGCTTGGCAACAGCCTACATGAACACTGAAGCTTTCTTT
TRBV7-3	TRBJ1-1	TRBD1	CASSSGQGSHEAFF	TGTGCCAGCAGTTCCGGACAGGGGAGTCATGAAGCTTTCTTT
TRBV5-1	TRBJ2-7	.	CASSWRDSGSYEQYF	TGCGCCAGCAGCTGGCGGGACTCCGGGTCCTACGAGCAGTACTTC
TRBV12-5	TRBJ2-3	.	CASGLAGPDTQYF	TGTGCTAGTGGTTTGGCAGGCCCGGATACGCAGTATTTT